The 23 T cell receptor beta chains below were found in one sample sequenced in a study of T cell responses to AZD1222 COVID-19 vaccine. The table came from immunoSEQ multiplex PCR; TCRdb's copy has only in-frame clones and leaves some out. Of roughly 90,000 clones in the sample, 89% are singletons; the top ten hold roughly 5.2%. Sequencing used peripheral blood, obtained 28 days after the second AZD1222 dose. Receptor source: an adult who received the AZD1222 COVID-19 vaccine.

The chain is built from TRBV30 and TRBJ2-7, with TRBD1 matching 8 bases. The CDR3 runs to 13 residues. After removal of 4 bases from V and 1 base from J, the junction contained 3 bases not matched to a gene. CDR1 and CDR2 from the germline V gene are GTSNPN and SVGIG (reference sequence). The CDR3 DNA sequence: TGTGCCTGGAACAGGGGGGATTCCTACGAGCAGTACTTC. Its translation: CAWNRGDSYEQYF.

The CDR3 sequence is CASSQIGKLFF. In nucleotides, the CDR3 is TGTGCCAGTAGCCAGATTGGAAAACTGTTTTTT. This rearrangement joins TRBV19 to TRBJ1-4; D unresolved. Trimming shortened V by 6 bases and J by 10 bases, and 9 bases separated the two germline ends. This CDR3 contains 11 residues. The germline V gene has CDR1 LNHDA and CDR2 SQIVND (reference sequence).

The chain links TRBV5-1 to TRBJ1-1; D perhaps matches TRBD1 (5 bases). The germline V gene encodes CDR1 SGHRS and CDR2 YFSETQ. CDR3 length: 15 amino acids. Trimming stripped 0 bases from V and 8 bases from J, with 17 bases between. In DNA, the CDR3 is TGCGCCAGCAGCTTGGTGATAAGGGGCGCGTCAGAAGCTTTCTTT. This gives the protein CASSLVIRGASEAFF.

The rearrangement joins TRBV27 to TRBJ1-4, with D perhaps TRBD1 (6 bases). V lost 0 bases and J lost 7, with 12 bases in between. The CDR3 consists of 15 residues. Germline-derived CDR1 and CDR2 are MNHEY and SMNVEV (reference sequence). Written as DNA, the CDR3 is TGTGCCAGCAGTTTATCTGGGGGGCACGGTGAAAAACTGTTTTTT. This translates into CASSLSGGHGEKLFF.

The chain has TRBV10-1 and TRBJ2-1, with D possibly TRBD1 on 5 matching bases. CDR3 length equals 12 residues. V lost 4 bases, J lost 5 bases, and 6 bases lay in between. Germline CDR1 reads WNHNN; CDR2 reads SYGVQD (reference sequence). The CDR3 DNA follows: TGCGCCAGCAGTGTAGGGGACAATGAGCAGTTCTTC. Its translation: CASSVGDNEQFF.

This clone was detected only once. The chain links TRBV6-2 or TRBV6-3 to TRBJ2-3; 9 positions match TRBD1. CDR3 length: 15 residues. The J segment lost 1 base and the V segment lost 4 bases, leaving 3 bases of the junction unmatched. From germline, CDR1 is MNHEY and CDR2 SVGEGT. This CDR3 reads CASSSGQGGTDTQYF. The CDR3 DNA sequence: TGTGCCAGCAGTTCGGGACAGGGAGGCACAGATACGCAGTATTTT.

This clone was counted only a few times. CDR3 DNA sequence: TGTGCCAGCAGTGAACTAGCGGGGGGAGATACGCAGTATTTT. This sequence encodes CASSELAGGDTQYF. V usage is TRBV6-1 and J usage is TRBJ2-3; 11 nucleotides align to TRBD2. V trimming: 2 bases; J trimming: 5 bases; junction bases outside the gene matches: 0. The CDR3 totals 14 residues. Per the germline V gene, CDR1 is MNHNS and CDR2 is SASEGT.

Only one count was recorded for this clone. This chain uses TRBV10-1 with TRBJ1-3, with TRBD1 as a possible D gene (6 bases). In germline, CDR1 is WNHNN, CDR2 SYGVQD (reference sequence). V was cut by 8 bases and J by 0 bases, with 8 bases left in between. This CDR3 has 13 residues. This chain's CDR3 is CASRDNSGNTIYF. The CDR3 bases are TGCGCCAGCCGGGACAACTCTGGAAACACCATATATTTT.

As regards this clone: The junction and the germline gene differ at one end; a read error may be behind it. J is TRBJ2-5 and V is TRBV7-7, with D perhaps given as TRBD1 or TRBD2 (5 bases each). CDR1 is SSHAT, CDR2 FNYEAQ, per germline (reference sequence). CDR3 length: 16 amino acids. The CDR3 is CASSLARGMGQETQYF. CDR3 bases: TGTGCTAGCAGCTTAGCGAGGGGAATGGGGCAAGAGACCCAGTACTTC.

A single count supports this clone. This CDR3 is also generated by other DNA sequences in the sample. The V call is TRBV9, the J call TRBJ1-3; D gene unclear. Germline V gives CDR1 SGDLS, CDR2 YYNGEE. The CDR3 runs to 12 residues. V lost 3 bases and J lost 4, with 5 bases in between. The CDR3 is CASSASGNTIYF. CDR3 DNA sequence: TGTGCCAGCAGCGCCAGCGGAAACACCATATATTTT.

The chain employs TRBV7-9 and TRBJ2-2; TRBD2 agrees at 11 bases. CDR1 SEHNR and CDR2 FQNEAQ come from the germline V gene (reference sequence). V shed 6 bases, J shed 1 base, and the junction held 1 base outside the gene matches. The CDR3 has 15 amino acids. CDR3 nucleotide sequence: TGTGCCAGCAGGGGACTAGCGGTGAACACCGGGGAGCTGTTTTTT. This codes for CASRGLAVNTGELFF.

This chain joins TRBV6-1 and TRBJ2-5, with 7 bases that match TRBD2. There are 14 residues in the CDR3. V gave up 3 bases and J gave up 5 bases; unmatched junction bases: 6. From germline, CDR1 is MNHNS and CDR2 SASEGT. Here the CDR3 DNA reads TGTGCCAGCAGTGAGAGCGGGGTTGAGGAGACCCAGTACTTC. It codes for CASSESGVEETQYF.

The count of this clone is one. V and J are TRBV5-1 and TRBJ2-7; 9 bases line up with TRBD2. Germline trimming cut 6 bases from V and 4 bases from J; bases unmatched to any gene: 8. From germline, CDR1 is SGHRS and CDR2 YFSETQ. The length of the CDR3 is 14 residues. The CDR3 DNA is TGCGCCAGCAAGGTGGCTAGCGGGACATACGAGCAGTACTTC. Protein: CASKVASGTYEQYF.

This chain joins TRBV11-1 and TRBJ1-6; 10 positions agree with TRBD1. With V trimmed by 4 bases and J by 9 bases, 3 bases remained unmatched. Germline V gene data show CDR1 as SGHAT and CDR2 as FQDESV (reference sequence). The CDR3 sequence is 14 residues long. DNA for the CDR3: TGTGCCAGCAGCTCTGGACAGGGGGTTTCACCCCTCCACTTT. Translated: CASSSGQGVSPLHF.

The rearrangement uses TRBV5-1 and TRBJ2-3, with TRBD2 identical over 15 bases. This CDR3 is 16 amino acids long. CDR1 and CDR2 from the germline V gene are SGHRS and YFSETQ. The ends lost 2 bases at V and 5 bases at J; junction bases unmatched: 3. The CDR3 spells CASSFGTSGGQDTQYF. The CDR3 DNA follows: TGCGCCAGCAGCTTCGGGACTAGCGGGGGGCAAGATACGCAGTATTTT.

The CDR3 sequence is CASSWGHTDTQYF. CDR3 nucleotides: TGTGCCAGCAGTTGGGGACACACAGATACGCAGTATTTT. The chain combines TRBV6-5 with TRBJ2-3, with D perhaps matching TRBD1 (6 bases). Germline V lookup: CDR1 MNHEY, CDR2 SVGAGI. This CDR3 spans 13 amino acids. Between the trimmed V and J ends, which lost 4 bases and 2 bases, there was a span of 7 bases.

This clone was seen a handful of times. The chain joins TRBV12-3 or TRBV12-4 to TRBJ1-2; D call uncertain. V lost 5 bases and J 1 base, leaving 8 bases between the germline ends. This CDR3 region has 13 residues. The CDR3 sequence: CASSPRLNYGYTF. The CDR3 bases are TGTGCCAGCAGTCCCCGCCTTAACTATGGCTACACCTTC.

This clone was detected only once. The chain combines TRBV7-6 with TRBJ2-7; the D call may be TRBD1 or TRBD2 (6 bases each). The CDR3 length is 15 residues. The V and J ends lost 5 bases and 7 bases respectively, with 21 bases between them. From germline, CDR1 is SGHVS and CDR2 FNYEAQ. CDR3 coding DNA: TGTGCCAGCAGCCTCGGAGGGGGAGAGGGTTTAGAGCAGTACTTC. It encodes CASSLGGGEGLEQYF.

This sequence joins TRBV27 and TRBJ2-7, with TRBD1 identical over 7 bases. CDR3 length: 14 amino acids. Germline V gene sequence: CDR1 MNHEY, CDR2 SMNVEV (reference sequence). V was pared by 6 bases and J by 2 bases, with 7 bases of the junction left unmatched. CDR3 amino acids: CASSRTGPPYEQYV. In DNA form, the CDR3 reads TGTGCCAGCAGCCGGACAGGACCGCCCTACGAGCAGTACGTC.

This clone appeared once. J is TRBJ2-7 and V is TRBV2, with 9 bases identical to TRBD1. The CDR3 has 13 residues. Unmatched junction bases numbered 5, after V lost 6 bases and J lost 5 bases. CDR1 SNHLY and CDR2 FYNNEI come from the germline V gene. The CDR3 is CASRGQGRNEQYF. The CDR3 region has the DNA TGTGCCAGCAGGGGACAGGGTAGGAACGAGCAGTACTTC.

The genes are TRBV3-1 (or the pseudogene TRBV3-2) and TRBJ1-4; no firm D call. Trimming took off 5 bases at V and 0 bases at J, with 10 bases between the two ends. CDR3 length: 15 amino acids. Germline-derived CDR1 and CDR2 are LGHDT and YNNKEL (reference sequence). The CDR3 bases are TGTGCCAGCAGCACGCTCCAGACAACTAATGAAAAACTGTTTTTT. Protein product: CASSTLQTTNEKLFF.

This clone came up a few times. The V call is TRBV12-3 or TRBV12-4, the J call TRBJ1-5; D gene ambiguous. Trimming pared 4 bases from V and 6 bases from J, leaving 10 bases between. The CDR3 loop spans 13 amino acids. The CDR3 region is CASSSDSFQPQHF. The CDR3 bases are TGTGCCAGCAGTTCAGACTCTTTTCAGCCCCAGCATTTT.

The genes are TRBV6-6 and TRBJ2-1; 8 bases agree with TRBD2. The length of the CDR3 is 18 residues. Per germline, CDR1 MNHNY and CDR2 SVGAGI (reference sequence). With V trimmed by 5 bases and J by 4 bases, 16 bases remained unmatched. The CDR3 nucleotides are TGTGCCAGCAGTCTCACTGGTACCAGCGGGGGTGGGTACAATGAGCAGTTCTTC. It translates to CASSLTGTSGGGYNEQFF.